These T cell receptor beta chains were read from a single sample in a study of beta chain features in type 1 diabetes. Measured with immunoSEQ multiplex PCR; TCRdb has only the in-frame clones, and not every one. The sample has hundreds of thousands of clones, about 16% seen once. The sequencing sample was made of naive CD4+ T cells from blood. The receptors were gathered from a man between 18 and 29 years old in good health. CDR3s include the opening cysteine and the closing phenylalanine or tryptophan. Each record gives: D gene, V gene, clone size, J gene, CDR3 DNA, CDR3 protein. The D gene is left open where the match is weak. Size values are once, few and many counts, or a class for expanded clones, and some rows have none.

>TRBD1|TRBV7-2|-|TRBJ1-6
TGTGCCAGCAGCTACGACAGGGGGACGTCACCCCTCCACTTT
CASSYDRGTSPLHF
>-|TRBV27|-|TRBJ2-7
TGTGCCAGCAGCCCTAAGATCCCGGGATCCTACGAGCAGTACTTC
CASSPKIPGSYEQYF
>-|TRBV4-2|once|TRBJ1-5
TGTGCCAGCAGCCAAGATCCAGGGGATAGCAATCAGCCCCAGCATTTT
CASSQDPGDSNQPQHF
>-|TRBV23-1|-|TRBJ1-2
TGCGCCAGCAGTCAATCATCGGACACCACCAAAGCCTTGAGCTATGGCTACACCTTC
CASSQSSDTTKALSYGYTF
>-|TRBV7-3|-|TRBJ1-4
TGTGCCAGCAGCGTGTCTAGAGATGAAAAACTGTTTTTT
CASSVSRDEKLFF
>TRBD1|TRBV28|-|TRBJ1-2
TGTGCCAGCAGTTTAGACAGGGGGCTTGGCTACACCTTC
CASSLDRGLGYTF
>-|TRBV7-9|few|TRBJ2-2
TGTGCCAGCAGTGATCAGTTCACCGGGGAGCTGTTTTTT
CASSDQFTGELFF
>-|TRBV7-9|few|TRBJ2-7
TGTGCCAGCAGCCCCCCCGGGACCCGCAGGAACGAGCAGTACTTC
CASSPPGTRRNEQYF
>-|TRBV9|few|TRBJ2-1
TGTGCCAGCAGCGTAGGGGCCTTATCCTACAATGAGCAGTTCTTC
CASSVGALSYNEQFF
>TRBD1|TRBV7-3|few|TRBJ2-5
TGTGCCAGCATCCACCCCGGACAGGGAATACAAGAGACCCAGTACTTC
CASIHPGQGIQETQYF
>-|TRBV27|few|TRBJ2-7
TGTGCCAGCAGACGTTCGGACGGACCGGGCGAGCAGTACTTC
CASRRSDGPGEQYF
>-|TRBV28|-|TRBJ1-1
TGTGCCAGCAGTTTAACCAACACTGAAGCTTTCTTT
CASSLTNTEAFF
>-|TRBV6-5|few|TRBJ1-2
TGTGCCAGCAGATCGACGAACTATGGCTACACCTTC
CASRSTNYGYTF
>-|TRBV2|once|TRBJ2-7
TGTGCCAGCGAGGCCGGGTCCTCAGTCGCCCCTTCGTCGTTC
CASEAGSSVAPSSF
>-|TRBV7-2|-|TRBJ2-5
TGTGCCAGCAGCTTAACCCGGGCGACCCAGTACTTC
CASSLTRATQYF
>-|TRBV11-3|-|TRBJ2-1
TGTGCCAGCAGCCCCGGGGGATACAATGAGCAGTTCTTC
CASSPGGYNEQFF
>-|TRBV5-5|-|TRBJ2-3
TGTGCCAGCAGCTTGACAGGGAGCACAGATACGCAGTATTTT
CASSLTGSTDTQYF
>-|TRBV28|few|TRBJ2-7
TGTGCCAGCAGTTTAGTGGGGGTGGCGACGCAGTACTTC
CASSLVGVATQYF
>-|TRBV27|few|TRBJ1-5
TGTGCCAGCAGTTTATCCCTTGGAGGGAAGAATCAGCCCCAGCATTTT
CASSLSLGGKNQPQHF
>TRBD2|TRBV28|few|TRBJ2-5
TGTGCCAGCAGTCCGGGACTAGGGCCACAAGAGACCCAGTACTTC
CASSPGLGPQETQYF
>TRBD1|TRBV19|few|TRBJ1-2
TGTGCCAGTAGCCGACAGGGGGCGGAGGGCTACACCTTC
CASSRQGAEGYTF
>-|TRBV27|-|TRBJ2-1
TGTGCCAGCAGTTTCATTGCGGACAATGAGCAGTTCTTC
CASSFIADNEQFF
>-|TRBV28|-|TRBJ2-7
TGTGCCAGCAGTTTAAAGGTTTCCTACGAGCAGTACTTC
CASSLKVSYEQYF
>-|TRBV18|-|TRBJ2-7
TGTGCCAGCTCGTGGACCATCAGTGGGGCTTACGAGCAGTACTTC
CASSWTISGAYEQYF
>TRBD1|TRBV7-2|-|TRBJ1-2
TGTGCCAGCAGCTTTTGGACAGGGGGCTTTTACTATGGCTACACCTTC
CASSFWTGGFYYGYTF
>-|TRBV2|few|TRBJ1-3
TGTGCCAGCACCGCTCTCCCGCTCTCTGGAAACACCATATATTTT
CASTALPLSGNTIYF
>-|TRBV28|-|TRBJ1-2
TGTGCCAGCAGTGGGCGATATCCGGGGGGCGGCTACACCTTC
CASSGRYPGGGYTF
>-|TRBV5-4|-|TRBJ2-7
TGTGCCAGCAGCCCATCGGGGGGCACCTACGAGCAGTGCTTC
CASSPSGGTYEQCF
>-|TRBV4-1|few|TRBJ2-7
TGCGCCAGCAGCCACTCTAGCCTCGGGAGCTCCTACGAGCAGTACTTC
CASSHSSLGSSYEQYF